This T cell receptor beta chain emerged from a study of T cell changes during pregnancy in multiple sclerosis. This CDR3 region has 16 residues. The germline V gene encodes CDR1 SGHDT and CDR2 YYEEEE. V gave up 4 bases and J gave up 1 base, with 18 bases separating them. The table came from immunoSEQ multiplex PCR; TCRdb's copy has only in-frame clones and leaves some out. Of about 89,000 clones in the sample, over 90% are singletons; the top ten hold approximately 0.8%. V and J are TRBV5-6 and TRBJ2-7, with D possibly TRBD1 on 7 matching bases. The clonotype was recovered from a female donor with multiple sclerosis, enrolled in a pregnancy study. Specimen: peripheral blood, collected in the third trimester of pregnancy. CDR3 nucleotides: TGTGCCAGCAGCGAGGGGGGACAGTTCCGTTCCTACGAGCAGTACTTC. Translation: CASSEGGQFRSYEQYF.